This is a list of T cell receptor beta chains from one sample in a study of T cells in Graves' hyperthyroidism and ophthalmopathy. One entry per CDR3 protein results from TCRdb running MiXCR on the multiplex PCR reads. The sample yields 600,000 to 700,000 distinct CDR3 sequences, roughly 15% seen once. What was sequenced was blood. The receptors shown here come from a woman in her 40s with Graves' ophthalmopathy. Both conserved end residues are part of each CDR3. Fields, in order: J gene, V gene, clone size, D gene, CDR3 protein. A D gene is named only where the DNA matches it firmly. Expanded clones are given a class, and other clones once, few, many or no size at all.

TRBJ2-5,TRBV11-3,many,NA,CASRAQESETQYF
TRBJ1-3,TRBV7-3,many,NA,CASSPTAPGNTIYF
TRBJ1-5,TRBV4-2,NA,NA,CASSQDRLVPSNQPQHF
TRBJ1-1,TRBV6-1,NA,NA,CASSQGRKTEAFF
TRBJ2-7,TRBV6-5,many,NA,CATRRTNLNEQYF
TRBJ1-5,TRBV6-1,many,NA,CASSTRVHQPQHF
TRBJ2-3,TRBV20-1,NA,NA,CSARGWTKSDTQYF
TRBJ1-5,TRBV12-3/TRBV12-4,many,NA,CASSPGPGAGGQPQHF
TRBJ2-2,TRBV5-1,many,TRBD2,CASSYTGTSVTGELFF
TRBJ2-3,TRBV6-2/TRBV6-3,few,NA,CASSKAGGQDTQYF
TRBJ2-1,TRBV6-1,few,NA,CASHFTPGNEQFF